The subject of this entry is one T cell receptor (beta chain). The germline V gene has CDR1 MNHNS and CDR2 SASEGT. The CDR3 spans 12 residues. The V gene lost 2 bases and the J gene lost 6 bases, with 8 bases spanning the gap. These data are taken from a study of regulatory T cells. The PCR used 52 TRBV and 13 TRBJ primers. Sequencing used immunoSEQ multiplex PCR; TCRdb keeps in-frame clones, though not all of them. The table shows approximately 20,000 clones, with 80% to 95% occurring only once. The material sequenced was CD8+ T cells sorted from blood. This chain uses TRBV6-1 with TRBJ2-7, with a weak D call TRBD2 (6 bases). This TCR was sampled from a child aged 2 to 9 with CD3G deficiency. As DNA, the CDR3 is TGTGCCAGCAGTGAACTGGGGGGCGAGCAGTACTTC. Its protein is CASSELGGEQYF.